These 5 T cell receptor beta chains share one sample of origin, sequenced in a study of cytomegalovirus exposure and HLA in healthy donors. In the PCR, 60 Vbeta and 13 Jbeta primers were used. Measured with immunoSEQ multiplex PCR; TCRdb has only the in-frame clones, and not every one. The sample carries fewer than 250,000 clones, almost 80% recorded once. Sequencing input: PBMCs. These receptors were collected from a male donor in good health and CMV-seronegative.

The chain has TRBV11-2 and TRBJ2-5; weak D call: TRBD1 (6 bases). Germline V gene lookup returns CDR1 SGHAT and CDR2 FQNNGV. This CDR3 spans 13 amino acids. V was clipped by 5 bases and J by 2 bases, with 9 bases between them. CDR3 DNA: TGTGCCAGCAGCCCCGGGACACAAGAGACCCAGTACTTC. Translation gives CASSPGTQETQYF.

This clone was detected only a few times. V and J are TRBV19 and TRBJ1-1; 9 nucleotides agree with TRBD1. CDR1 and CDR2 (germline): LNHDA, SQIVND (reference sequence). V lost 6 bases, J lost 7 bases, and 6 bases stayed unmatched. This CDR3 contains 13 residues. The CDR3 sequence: CASSEGQGSEAFF. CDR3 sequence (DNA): TGTGCCAGTAGCGAGGGACAGGGCAGTGAAGCTTTCTTT.

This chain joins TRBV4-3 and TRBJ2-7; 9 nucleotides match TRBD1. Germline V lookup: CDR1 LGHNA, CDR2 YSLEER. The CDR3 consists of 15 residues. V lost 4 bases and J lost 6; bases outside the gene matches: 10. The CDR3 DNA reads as TGCGCCAGCAGCCCCCGACAGGGGGAAGGCATCGAGCAGTACTTC. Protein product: CASSPRQGEGIEQYF.

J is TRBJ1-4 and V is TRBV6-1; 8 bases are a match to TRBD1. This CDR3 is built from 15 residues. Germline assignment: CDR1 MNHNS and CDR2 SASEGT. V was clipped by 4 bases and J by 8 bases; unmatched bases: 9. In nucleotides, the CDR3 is TGTGCCAGCAGTGGAGCAGGGGGCGAGCCAGAAAAACTGTTTTTT. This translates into CASSGAGGEPEKLFF.

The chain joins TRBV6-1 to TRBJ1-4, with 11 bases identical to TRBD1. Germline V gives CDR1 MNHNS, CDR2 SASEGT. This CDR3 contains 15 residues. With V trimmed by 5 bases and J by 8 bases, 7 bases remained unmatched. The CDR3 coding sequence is TGTGCCAGCAGTCGAGCCGGGACAGGGGGGGAAAAACTGTTTTTT. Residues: CASSRAGTGGEKLFF.